The 12 T cell receptor beta chains in this list originate from one sample, sequenced in a study of blood T cells in healthy people across ages (dated by TCRdb to between 2015 and 2016). The library relied on 5' RACE. The sample was run on an Illumina HiSeq 2500. A second PCR of roughly 6 to 11 cycles was run with a J-beta primer mix and a sample-barcoded 5' primer. Using fastp at Q25 and MiXCR, TCRdb reprocessed the public reads and kept productive beta chains. All rows with the same CDR3 protein become a single entry with the most common DNA and genes. This sample has over 700,000 distinct CDR3 sequences in its table, and 40% to 65% of those were observed once. The ten largest clones add up to under 50% of the sample. Input material: blood. The receptors come from a man aged 80 or over in good health.

V usage is TRBV3-1 and J usage is TRBJ2-1; D is undetermined. The V end lost 5 bases, the J end lost 6 bases, and 11 bases lay between the germline ends. The CDR3 is 13 residues long. The V gene's germline CDR1 is LGHDT and CDR2 YNNKEL (reference sequence). CDR3 protein: CASSFGRSNEQFF. DNA of the CDR3: TGTGCCAGCAGCTTCGGTAGGTCCAATGAGCAGTTCTTC.

V and J are TRBV2 and TRBJ1-2; possibly TRBD1 for D (6 bases). Looked up from germline, CDR1 is SNHLY and CDR2 is FYNNEI. The CDR3 is 14 amino acids. V was clipped by 0 bases and J by 8 bases, with 13 bases between them. CDR3 in amino acids: CASSEAEQGWGYTF. In DNA form, the CDR3 reads TGTGCCAGCAGTGAAGCGGAACAGGGCTGGGGCTACACCTTC.

The J gene is TRBJ1-5, the V gene TRBV20-1; possibly TRBD1 for D (6 bases). There are 14 residues in the CDR3. CDR1 and CDR2 (germline): DFQATT, SNEGSKA (reference sequence). V dropped 5 bases and J dropped 9 bases, with 20 bases sitting between them. This chain's CDR3 is CSAQPGGTPGPQHF. The CDR3 nucleotides are TGCAGTGCTCAACCCGGGGGGACACCCGGGCCCCAGCATTTT.

The rearrangement links TRBV10-2 to TRBJ2-4; 9 nucleotides match TRBD1. The CDR3 covers 18 residues. The J segment lost 1 base and the V segment lost 5 bases, leaving 12 bases of the junction unmatched. Germline CDR1 reads WSHSY; CDR2 reads SAAADI. CDR3 loop: CASSPTIQGAVAKNIQYF. The CDR3 DNA follows: TGCGCCAGCAGTCCTACTATACAGGGGGCAGTGGCCAAAAACATTCAGTACTTC.

The rearrangement links TRBV7-9 to TRBJ1-1, with D possibly being TRBD1 (5 bases). V was pared by 7 bases and J by 4 bases, with 19 bases between. The germline CDR1 and CDR2 sequences are SEHNR and FQNEAQ (reference sequence). The length of the CDR3 is 15 residues. As DNA, the CDR3 is TGTGCCAGCACCGATGTGGGACGGTGGGGCACTGAAGCTTTCTTT. It codes for CASTDVGRWGTEAFF. Supplemented by reference TRBV7-9 and TRBJ1-1, the full variable domain reads DTGVSQNPRHKITKRGQNVTFRCDPISEHNRLYWYRQTLGQGPEFLTYFQNEAQLEKSRLLSDRFSAERPKGSFSTLEIQRTEQGDSAMYLCASTDVGRWGTEAFFGQGTRLTVV.

The J gene is TRBJ2-1, the V gene TRBV20-1; 9 positions match TRBD1. Germline values: CDR1 DFQATT, CDR2 SNEGSKA (reference sequence). Trimming cost V 5 bases and J 4 bases; bases outside gene matches: 3. The CDR3 contains 13 residues. CDR3 DNA sequence: TGCAGTGCTTCCGGGACAGGGTACAATGAGCAGTTCTTC. Amino acids: CSASGTGYNEQFF.

V is TRBV27 and J is TRBJ2-6, with TRBD1 matching over 8 bases. With V trimmed by 10 bases and J by 4 bases, 6 bases remained unmatched. In germline, CDR1 is MNHEY, CDR2 SMNVEV (reference sequence). CDR3 length: 14 amino acids. In DNA, the CDR3 is TGTGCCATCATGACAGGGGTAGGGGCCAACGTCCTGACTTTC. This translates into CAIMTGVGANVLTF.

This clonotype was recorded a few times. The J gene is TRBJ2-7, the V gene TRBV11-2; D may be TRBD1 or TRBD2 (5 bases each). The CDR3 covers 12 residues. V gave up 3 bases and J gave up 6 bases, with 9 bases separating them. Looked up from germline, CDR1 is SGHAT and CDR2 is FQNNGV. CDR3 loop: CASSFPGTEQYF. Written as DNA, the CDR3 is TGTGCCAGCAGCTTCCCCGGGACCGAGCAGTACTTC. Looking up the rest from reference TRBV11-2 and TRBJ2-7 gives the full variable domain: EAGVAQSPRYKIIEKRQSVAFWCNPISGHATLYWYQQILGQGPKLLIQFQNNGVVDDSQLPKDRFSAERLKGVDSTLKIQPAKLEDSAVYLCASSFPGTEQYFGPGTRLTVT.

The chain employs TRBV12-3 or TRBV12-4 and TRBJ1-2; D might be TRBD1 (5 bases). The V and J ends lost 6 bases and 2 bases respectively, with 13 bases between them. The CDR3 is made up of 14 amino acids. This CDR3 reads CASSPPDRNYGYTF. The CDR3 DNA reads TGTGCCAGCAGCCCCCCAGACAGAAACTATGGCTACACCTTC.

With regard to this clonotype: Germline is not matched at one junction end, which may reflect a read error. The chain has TRBV24-1 and TRBJ2-5; 12 nucleotides match TRBD2. Germline CDR1 is KGHDR and CDR2 is SFDVKD. This CDR3 contains 17 residues. The CDR3 region has the DNA TGTACCACCAGTGACTCAAGACTAGCGGGAGTGGTCAATGAGCAGTACTTC. Its protein is CTTSDSRLAGVVNEQYF.

This clonotype showed up just a few times. The gene calls are TRBV27 and TRBJ2-7; 12 nucleotides agree with TRBD1. From germline, CDR1 is MNHEY and CDR2 SMNVEV (reference sequence). The CDR3 covers 18 residues. The J segment lost 0 bases and the V segment lost 2 bases, leaving 8 bases of the junction unmatched. CDR3 in amino acids: CASSLKGDRGPVSYEQYF. Written as DNA, the CDR3 is TGTGCCAGCAGTTTAAAGGGGGACAGGGGGCCAGTCTCCTACGAGCAGTACTTC.

The chain is built from TRBV10-3 and TRBJ2-4, with 8 nucleotides matching TRBD2. Near its end, the DNA agrees better with TRBJ2-5, so the J call may be wrong. The CDR3 consists of 15 residues. Germline V lookup: CDR1 ENHRY, CDR2 SYGVKD. The CDR3 DNA follows: TGTGCCATCAGTTCCAAAACTAGCGGCCAAGAGACCCAGTACTTC. As protein: CAISSKTSGQETQYF.